This T cell receptor (beta chain) originates from a study of blood T cells in healthy people across ages. On this clonotype itself: Antigen unknown.

With a J-beta primer mix and a sample-barcoded 5' primer, a second PCR ran roughly 6 to 11 cycles. Each of the cDNA molecules was tagged by a template-switch adaptor with 12 random nucleotides. TCRdb re-derived calls from the 5' RACE reads in MiXCR, one entry per CDR3 protein. The sample has approximately 810,000 distinct CDR3 sequences; around 26% are singletons. The germline CDR1 and CDR2 sequences are SGHDT and YYEEEE. V shed 3 bases, J shed 4 bases, and the junction held 6 bases outside the gene matches. The CDR3 totals 16 residues. Study-wide results and limits: When set beside aged donors, long-lived donors presented more naive CD4+ cells and higher diversity.

Source material: blood. The origin of this receptor is a woman over 75 in good health. This chain connects TRBV5-6 to TRBJ2-3; 12 nucleotides align to TRBD2. The DNA for the CDR3 is TGTGCCAGCAGCTCGAGACTAGCGGGAGATCCAGATACGCAGTATTTT. It yields the protein CASSSRLAGDPDTQYF.